Presented here are 18 T cell receptor beta chains from one specimen sequenced in a study of T cell repertoires in cytomegalovirus infection. Their antigens remain unidentified. TCRdb itself ran the reads through MiXCR, one entry per CDR3 protein. Of about 920,000 distinct CDR3 sequences listed, approximately 30% are singletons. The input for sequencing was cultured CD8+ T cells from PBMCs, taken from culture after CMV antigen stimulation. The receptors shown here come from a human donor in good health (CMV status not recorded). Some clones in this sample may be carry-over from other donors' samples.

The rearrangement joins TRBV12-5 to TRBJ1-1; 9 nucleotides align to TRBD1. The CDR3 length is 22 residues. Trimming removed 3 bases from V and 0 bases from J; junction bases left unmatched: 23. The V gene's germline CDR1 is LGHNT and CDR2 FRNRAP. The DNA of the CDR3 is TGTGCTAGTGGTTTCGCAGTTTCCGGGACAGGGAGAACGCAAGGGCTGAACACTGAAGCTTTCTTT. Translated: CASGFAVSGTGRTQGLNTEAFF.

The V call is TRBV10-3, the J call TRBJ2-5, with no clear D. The CDR3 totals 14 residues. Germline lookup yields CDR1 ENHRY and CDR2 SYGVKD. Deletions cut 2 bases from V and 1 base from J, with 8 bases between. CDR3 nucleotide sequence: TGTGCCATCAGTGAGGACAAAGTCCAAGAGACCCAGTACTTC. Translating it yields CAISEDKVQETQYF.

This chain joins TRBV7-2 and TRBJ1-1, with 8 positions matching TRBD1. V dropped 6 bases and J dropped 8; count of bases not matched to a gene: 5. Germline CDR1 is SGHTA and CDR2 is FQGNSA. This CDR3 contains 12 residues. In DNA form, the CDR3 reads TGTGCCAGCAGGCCGACAGGGGCAGAAGCTTTCTTT. Amino acid sequence: CASRPTGAEAFF. The whole variable domain, filled in from reference TRBV7-2 and TRBJ1-1, reads GAGVSQSPSNKVTEKGKDVELRCDPISGHTALYWYRQSLGQGLEFLIYFQGNSAPDKSGLPSDRFSAERTGGSVSTLTIQRTQQEDSAVYLCASRPTGAEAFFGQGTRLTVV.

This clonotype was picked up a small number of times. One junction end does not reproduce the germline sequence, and a read error may be involved. CDR3: CASSRMGTGELFF. The CDR3 DNA reads TGTGCTAGCAGCCGCATGGGTACCGGGGAGCTGTTTTTT. The chain uses TRBV7-6 and TRBJ2-2; D not certain. The CDR3 runs to 13 residues. The V gene's germline CDR1 is SGHVS and CDR2 FNYEAQ. Full variable domain (rest looked up from reference TRBV7-6 and TRBJ2-2): GAGVSQSPRYKVTKRGQDVALRCDPISGHVSLYWYRQALGQGPEFLTYFNYEAQQDKSGLPNDRFSAERPEGSISTLTIQRTEQRDSAMYRCASSRMGTGELFFGEGSRLTVL.

The chain recombines TRBV7-2 with TRBJ2-5; TRBD2 is a possible D gene (5 bases). Trimming pared 2 bases from V and 0 bases from J, leaving 10 bases between. CDR1 and CDR2 from the germline V gene are SGHTA and FQGNSA. CDR3 length: 15 amino acids. The CDR3 sequence: CASSLWTANQETQYF. CDR3 DNA: TGTGCCAGCAGCTTATGGACTGCCAACCAAGAGACCCAGTACTTC.

This clonotype was counted at least ten times. V is TRBV7-2 and J is TRBJ2-3, with unresolved D. CDR1 SGHTA and CDR2 FQGNSA come from the germline V gene. The germline V and J ends were trimmed by 6 bases and 2 bases, with 6 bases remaining between them. This CDR3 contains 12 residues. The CDR3 loop reads CASSYNTDTQYF. The DNA of the CDR3 is TGTGCCAGCAGTTATAACACAGATACGCAGTATTTT.

The rearrangement links TRBV7-9 to TRBJ2-3; 10 nucleotides align to TRBD2. V shed 8 bases, J shed 0 bases, and the junction held 8 bases outside the gene matches. The germline V gene encodes CDR1 SEHNR and CDR2 FQNEAQ (reference sequence). CDR3 length: 16 residues. The CDR3: CASLPSGGHSTDTQYF. DNA of the CDR3: TGTGCCAGCTTGCCTAGCGGGGGCCATAGCACAGATACGCAGTATTTT.

The chain combines TRBV12-5 with TRBJ1-1, with D maybe TRBD1 (5 bases). The CDR3 is made up of 13 amino acids. From germline, CDR1 is LGHNT and CDR2 FRNRAP. V was cut by 6 bases and J by 3 bases, with 11 bases left in between. The CDR3 DNA reads as TGTGCTAGTGGCCGAAAAGGGGACACTGAAGCTTTCTTT. This codes for CASGRKGDTEAFF.

This clonotype was seen only a few times. V usage is TRBV10-3 and J usage is TRBJ1-5; 9 bases agree with TRBD1. Germline-derived CDR1 and CDR2 are ENHRY and SYGVKD. J lost 6 bases, V lost 3 bases, and 9 bases had no gene match. The CDR3 totals 16 residues. DNA of the CDR3: TGTGCCATCAGTGACTCCTCGGACAGGGGCAGTCAGCCCCAGCATTTT. Protein product: CAISDSSDRGSQPQHF.

This clonotype showed up many times. The CDR3 DNA is TGTGCCAGCAGCTTAAGGCTCAATGAGCAGTTCTTC. It is translated as CASSLRLNEQFF. The V gene is TRBV7-8, the J gene TRBJ2-1; D gene ambiguous. Germline-derived CDR1 and CDR2 are SGHVS and FQNEAQ. The ends were cut back, 2 bases at V and 6 bases at J, with 5 bases in the middle. The CDR3 has 12 residues.

The gene calls are TRBV7-3 and TRBJ2-2; 7 bases align to TRBD1. After removal of 4 bases from V and 7 bases from J, the junction contained 6 bases not matched to a gene. The CDR3 covers 14 residues. Per germline, CDR1 SGHTA and CDR2 FQGTGA. CDR3 amino acids: CASSSGGRGGELFF. The CDR3 DNA is TGTGCCAGCAGCTCAGGGGGTCGGGGCGGGGAGCTGTTTTTT.

This clonotype was picked up a small number of times. The rearrangement links TRBV19 to TRBJ1-2, with TRBD1 matching over 8 bases. J gave up 4 bases and V 7 bases, and 5 bases lay outside the gene matches. Germline V CDR1 and CDR2: LNHDA, SQIVND (reference sequence). CDR3 length equals 13 residues. The CDR3 here is CASTQGALYGYTF. As DNA, the CDR3 is TGTGCCAGTACCCAGGGGGCTCTCTATGGCTACACCTTC.

Written as DNA, the CDR3 is TGTGCCAGCAGTGATCGACCCTGGGGTTACAATGAGCAGTTCTTC. The encoded protein is CASSDRPWGYNEQFF. This chain connects TRBV2 to TRBJ2-1; D is uncertain. There are 15 residues in the CDR3. V was pared by 3 bases and J by 4 bases, with 13 bases between. Germline loops: CDR1 SNHLY, CDR2 FYNNEI.

In its sample, this clonotype was seen a few times. The V gene is TRBV7-3, the J gene TRBJ1-2, with 12 bases matching TRBD1. V dropped 1 base and J dropped 6; count of bases not matched to a gene: 9. Germline lookup yields CDR1 SGHTA and CDR2 FQGTGA. The CDR3 totals 17 residues. The CDR3 DNA sequence: TGTGCCAGCAGCTTAAACGGGGGGACAGGGGGCAAGGATGGCTACACCTTC. Amino acid sequence: CASSLNGGTGGKDGYTF.

The chain combines TRBV27 with TRBJ1-1; D unresolved. The germline V and J ends were trimmed by 1 base and 1 base, with 4 bases remaining between them. CDR3 size: 13 residues. Germline V gene data show CDR1 as MNHEY and CDR2 as SMNVEV (reference sequence). CDR3 amino acids: CASSLYWNTEAFF. In DNA, the CDR3 is TGTGCCAGCAGTTTATACTGGAACACTGAAGCTTTCTTT.

The J gene is TRBJ1-1, the V gene TRBV6-2 or TRBV6-3, with D maybe TRBD1 (5 bases). CDR3 length: 14 amino acids. Germline lookup yields CDR1 MNHEY and CDR2 SVGEGT. Trimming left V 6 bases short and J 5 bases short, with 16 bases between. The CDR3 region has the DNA TGTGCCAGCAGAGTGGGGGTTGGCGGGACTGAAGCTTTCTTT. It yields the protein CASRVGVGGTEAFF.

This clonotype was observed a handful of times. This chain connects TRBV14 to TRBJ1-6, with D hard to call. The germline V and J ends were trimmed by 4 bases and 0 bases, with 16 bases remaining between them. The CDR3 extends over 18 amino acids. Germline V gene lookup returns CDR1 SGHDN and CDR2 FVKESK. CDR3 protein: CASSLLPGSPSYNSPLHF. The CDR3 region has the DNA TGTGCCAGCAGCCTCCTTCCGGGCAGCCCCTCCTATAATTCACCCCTCCACTTT.

A few counts support this clonotype. The rearrangement uses TRBV6-5 and TRBJ2-1; D is unclear. V lost 2 bases, J lost 5 bases, and 7 bases lay in between. CDR1 MNHEY and CDR2 SVGAGI come from the germline V gene. The CDR3 has 13 amino acids. This CDR3 is CASSYGSHNEQFF. As DNA, the CDR3 is TGTGCCAGCAGTTACGGCAGCCACAATGAGCAGTTCTTC.